This note documents a single T cell receptor beta chain sequence. Trimming took off 0 bases at V and 4 bases at J, with 17 bases between the two ends. This CDR3 region has 18 residues. Germline V gene lookup returns CDR1 SGHRS and CDR2 YFSETQ. The data were produced by immunoSEQ multiplex PCR, yet TCRdb's version contains in-frame clones alone and is incomplete. The data contain over 450,000 clones, about 84% of them singletons. This entry belongs to a study of shared T cell receptors in the human thymus. The same sample was also studied in work on human thymus T cells. This second report adds: Healthy Finnish infants undergoing corrective surgery for congenital heart defects were the donors.

This sequence was found in a boy less than two years old with a congenital heart defect. This chain joins TRBV5-1 and TRBJ2-6; D possibly corresponds to TRBD1 (6 bases). Sample: thymocytes. This CDR3 reads CASSLDCQGCRGANVLTF. CDR3 nucleotide sequence: TGCGCCAGCAGCTTGGATTGTCAGGGGTGTAGAGGGGCCAACGTCCTGACTTTC.